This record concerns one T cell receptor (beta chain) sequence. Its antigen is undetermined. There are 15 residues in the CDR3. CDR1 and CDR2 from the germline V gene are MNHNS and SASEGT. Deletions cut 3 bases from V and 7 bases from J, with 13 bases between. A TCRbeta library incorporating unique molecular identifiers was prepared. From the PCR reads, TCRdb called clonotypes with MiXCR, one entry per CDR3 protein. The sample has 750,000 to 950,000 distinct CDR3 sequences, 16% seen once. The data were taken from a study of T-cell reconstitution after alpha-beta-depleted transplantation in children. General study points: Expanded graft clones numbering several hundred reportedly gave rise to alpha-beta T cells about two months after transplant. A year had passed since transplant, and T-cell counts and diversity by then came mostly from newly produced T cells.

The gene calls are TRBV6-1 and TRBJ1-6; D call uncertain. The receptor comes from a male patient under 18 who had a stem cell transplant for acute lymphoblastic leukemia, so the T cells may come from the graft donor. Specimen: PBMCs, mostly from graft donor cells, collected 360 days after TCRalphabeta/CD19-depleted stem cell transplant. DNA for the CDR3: TGTGCCAGCAGTGATCACGCACCCTTGAATTCACCCCTCCACTTT. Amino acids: CASSDHAPLNSPLHF.